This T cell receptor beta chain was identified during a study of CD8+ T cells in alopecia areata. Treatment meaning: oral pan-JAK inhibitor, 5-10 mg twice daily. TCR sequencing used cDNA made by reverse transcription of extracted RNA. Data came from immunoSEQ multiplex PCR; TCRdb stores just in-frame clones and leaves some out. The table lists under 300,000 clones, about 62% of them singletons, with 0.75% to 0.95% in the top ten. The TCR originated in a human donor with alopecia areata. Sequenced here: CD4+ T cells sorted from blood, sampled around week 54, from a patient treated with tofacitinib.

The CDR3 region is CATCDGTNEKLFF. The CDR3 region has the DNA TGTGCCACCTGTGACGGGACTAATGAAAAACTGTTTTTT. V is TRBV10-3 and J is TRBJ1-4; D gene uncertain. Germline V gene sequence: CDR1 ENHRY, CDR2 SYGVKD. V was shortened by 10 bases and J by 2 bases, with 11 bases between the two germline ends. The CDR3 runs to 13 residues.